This T cell receptor beta chain was recorded in a study of T cells in Graves' hyperthyroidism and ophthalmopathy. Study conclusions and caveats: Clonotypes that were expanded in thyroid above 0.001 mostly appeared in blood too. Ophthalmopathy and stable hyperthyroidism were told apart by a 13 V-J model.

Amplified TCR beta CDR3 regions came from RNA transcripts. First-round RT-PCR with HTBI primers amplified the TCR CDR3 region. TCRdb re-derived calls from the multiplex PCR reads in MiXCR, one entry per CDR3 protein. The sample records hundreds of thousands of distinct CDR3 sequences, 15% to 17% being singletons. This clonotype was recorded many times. No antigen is known for it. The CDR3 totals 12 residues. From germline, CDR1 is SNHLY and CDR2 FYNNEI. V was trimmed by 8 bases and J by 3 bases, leaving 10 bases between them. Newly diagnosed patients aged 18 to 65 had hyperthyroidism of under 2 months' duration. The authors obtained PBMCs from roughly 10 ml of fresh peripheral blood.

The chain employs TRBV2 and TRBJ1-2; perhaps TRBD1 as D (5 bases). Material for sequencing was blood. The clonotype was recovered from a woman aged 18-29 years with Graves' hyperthyroidism. The DNA of the CDR3 is TGTGCCAGCCGCGGGGGGGACTATGGCTACACCTTC. Amino acid sequence: CASRGGDYGYTF.